A single sample is the source of the 30 T cell receptor beta chains below, sequenced in a study of a mutant IDH1 vaccine in newly diagnosed glioma. Time point: week 35, safety follow-up. One vaccine dose held 300 ug of mutant IDH1 20-mer peptide and came with topical imiquimod. Clones were sequenced by immunoSEQ multiplex PCR, and TCRdb holds only the in-frame ones, with some missing. The sample yields roughly 40,000 clones, 75% to 85% seen once. No antigen is known for these receptors. The sample here was PBMCs, taken from a glioma patient whose treatment included an IDH1 peptide vaccine. These receptors were taken from a woman in her forties or fifties with glioma.

This chain connects TRBV2 to TRBJ1-3, with D possibly TRBD1 on 5 matching bases. The ends were cut back, 4 bases at V and 0 bases at J, with 7 bases in the middle. This CDR3 is built from 14 residues. Per the germline V gene, CDR1 is SNHLY and CDR2 is FYNNEI. CDR3 region: CASSGGVSGNTIYF. The CDR3 DNA reads TGTGCCAGCAGTGGGGGGGTCTCTGGAAACACCATATATTTT.

This chain links TRBV12-1 with TRBJ1-1. TRBV12-1 is noted as a pseudogene. This CDR3 spans 12 amino acids. CDR3 protein: CASSFPNTEAFF. CDR3 nucleotides: TGTGCCAGCAGCTTCCCGAACACTGAAGCTTTCTTT.

The genes are TRBV5-1 and TRBJ1-2; D remains ambiguous. Deletions cut 4 bases from V and 4 bases from J, with 17 bases between. Germline V gene data show CDR1 as SGHRS and CDR2 as YFSETQ. The CDR3 length is 15 residues. The CDR3 DNA is TGCGCCAGCAGCCCCGTGGTCGGAGGGAGCTATGGCTACACCTTC. It encodes CASSPVVGGSYGYTF.

This clone has just one count. The chain uses TRBV5-8 and TRBJ1-1; 8 positions match TRBD1. The germline V gene encodes CDR1 SGHTS and CDR2 YDEGEE. J was trimmed by 6 bases and V by 3 bases; bases with no gene match: 10. CDR3 length: 15 amino acids. CDR3 DNA: TGTGCCAGCAGCTCGGACAGGGAAGGGACGGCTGAAGCTTTCTTT. The encoded protein is CASSSDREGTAEAFF.

The chain uses TRBV6-5 and TRBJ1-4; no clear D gene. V was cut by 2 bases and J by 10 bases, with 8 bases left in between. The germline gives CDR1 MNHEY, CDR2 SVGAGI. There are 12 residues in the CDR3. CDR3 DNA: TGTGCCAGCAGTTACCCGGGTGGAAAACTGTTTTTT. This gives the protein CASSYPGGKLFF.

This clone was counted a single time. The chain recombines TRBV5-6 with TRBJ2-5; possible D gene TRBD1, 5 bases. The CDR3 length is 16 residues. The V gene lost 0 bases and the J gene lost 0 bases, with 12 bases spanning the gap. Germline CDR1 and CDR2: SGHDT and YYEEEE. For the CDR3, the DNA is TGTGCCAGCAGCTTGGAGACAGCTTGGTACCAAGAGACCCAGTACTTC. Its translation: CASSLETAWYQETQYF.

This sequence joins TRBV7-2 and TRBJ2-2; 11 bases agree with TRBD2. CDR3 size: 15 residues. V dropped 5 bases and J dropped 5; count of bases not matched to a gene: 4. Germline CDR1 reads SGHTA; CDR2 reads FQGNSA. DNA for the CDR3: TGTGCCAGCAGCCTGACTAGCGGGGAAACCGGGGAGCTGTTTTTT. Protein: CASSLTSGETGELFF.

The rearrangement uses TRBV9 and TRBJ2-2; D gene unclear. Germline-derived CDR1 and CDR2 are SGDLS and YYNGEE. The CDR3 totals 15 residues. Between the trimmed V and J ends, which lost 4 bases and 3 bases, there was a span of 13 bases. The CDR3 DNA reads as TGTGCCAGCAGCCCTAGGGTCCTGGACACCGGGGAGCTGTTTTTT. Its translation is CASSPRVLDTGELFF.

This rearrangement joins TRBV7-6 to TRBJ2-5, with a weak D call TRBD1 (6 bases). The CDR3 has 14 residues. The germline V gene has CDR1 SGHVS and CDR2 FNYEAQ. V shed 2 bases and J shed 2 bases, with 9 bases lying between them. In DNA, the CDR3 is TGTGCCAGCAGCTTAAGCCAGGGGCAAGAGACCCAGTACTTC. This translates into CASSLSQGQETQYF.

This chain joins TRBV9 and TRBJ1-2, with 10 bases matching TRBD1. V shed 3 bases, J shed 4 bases, and the junction held 6 bases outside the gene matches. The CDR3 runs to 15 residues. CDR1 and CDR2 (germline): SGDLS, YYNGEE. DNA of the CDR3: TGTGCCAGCAGCGGGCGGGACAGGGGTCCCTATGGCTACACCTTC. Translated: CASSGRDRGPYGYTF.

The rearrangement joins TRBV7-2 to TRBJ1-4; TRBD1 matches 7 bases. The germline V gene encodes CDR1 SGHTA and CDR2 FQGNSA. The CDR3 sequence is 16 residues long. V gave up 1 base and J gave up 4 bases; unmatched junction bases: 6. The CDR3 spells CASSLGGTAYNEKLFF. Here the CDR3 DNA reads TGTGCCAGCAGCTTAGGAGGGACAGCATATAATGAAAAACTGTTTTTT. The full variable domain, its missing parts supplied by reference TRBV7-2 and TRBJ1-4, is GAGVSQSPSNKVTEKGKDVELRCDPISGHTALYWYRQSLGQGLEFLIYFQGNSAPDKSGLPSDRFSAERTGGSVSTLTIQRTQQEDSAVYLCASSLGGTAYNEKLFFGSGTQLSVL.

The gene calls are TRBV2 and TRBJ1-2, with D uncertain. The V and J ends lost 11 bases and 11 bases respectively, with 15 bases between them. The germline gives CDR1 SNHLY, CDR2 FYNNEI. This CDR3 region has 10 residues. CDR3 sequence: CASRWVWYTF. The CDR3 nucleotides read TGTGCCTCTCGGTGGGTTTGGTACACCTTC.

V is TRBV5-1 and J is TRBJ2-1; a possible D gene is TRBD2 (5 bases). Trimming pared 4 bases from V and 9 bases from J, leaving 20 bases between. This CDR3 region has 15 residues. Germline loops: CDR1 SGHRS, CDR2 YFSETQ. CDR3 residues: CASSPGLGRGGEQFF. CDR3 DNA: TGCGCCAGCAGCCCTGGGCTAGGGAGAGGCGGTGAGCAGTTCTTC.

The J gene is TRBJ1-2, the V gene TRBV10-3, with D hard to call. The CDR3 has 12 amino acids. V was clipped by 6 bases and J by 6 bases, with 11 bases between them. CDR1 is ENHRY and CDR2 is SYGVKD in the germline V gene. The CDR3 DNA reads as TGTGCCATCAGGATATCGAGAGATGGCTACACCTTC. It yields the protein CAIRISRDGYTF.

The chain employs TRBV7-2 and TRBJ2-5; D is uncertain. The germline V and J ends were trimmed by 6 bases and 5 bases, with 13 bases remaining between them. This CDR3 region has 13 residues. Germline V gives CDR1 SGHTA, CDR2 FQGNSA. As DNA, the CDR3 is TGTGCCAGCAGAGACTGGTCTGCGGAGACCCAGTACTTC. Its translation: CASRDWSAETQYF.

The J gene is TRBJ1-5, the V gene TRBV30; 10 bases align to TRBD1. V gave up 3 bases and J gave up 2 bases; unmatched junction bases: 7. This CDR3 comprises 16 residues. Germline-derived CDR1 and CDR2 are GTSNPN and SVGIG (reference sequence). The CDR3 nucleotides are TGTGCCTGGAGAGGACAGGGGGTGACTGGCAATCAGCCCCAGCATTTT. This encodes CAWRGQGVTGNQPQHF.

V is TRBV19 and J is TRBJ2-7, with 10 bases aligning to TRBD2. After removal of 2 bases from V and 2 bases from J, the junction contained 0 bases not matched to a gene. The CDR3 contains 14 residues. Germline values: CDR1 LNHDA, CDR2 SQIVND (reference sequence). CDR3 nucleotide sequence: TGTGCCAGTAGTATACTAGCGGGGGCCTACGAGCAGTACTTC. Protein: CASSILAGAYEQYF.

This chain connects TRBV9 to TRBJ2-7; D not resolved. The germline V and J ends were trimmed by 3 bases and 2 bases, with 12 bases remaining between them. The CDR3 contains 14 residues. Germline CDR1 is SGDLS and CDR2 is YYNGEE. The CDR3 sequence: CASSASDEPYEQYF. Here the CDR3 DNA reads TGTGCCAGCAGCGCTTCAGATGAGCCCTACGAGCAGTACTTC.

This chain links TRBV4-3 with TRBJ2-7; no clear D. V lost 1 base to trimming and J lost 0 bases, with 10 bases between them. Germline V gene data show CDR1 as LGHNA and CDR2 as YSLEER. There are 15 residues in the CDR3. The CDR3 DNA sequence: TGCGCCAGCAGCCAAGGACATACACTCTCCTACGAGCAGTACTTC. It specifies CASSQGHTLSYEQYF.

This sequence joins TRBV18 and TRBJ1-4; no definite D call. The CDR3 is 15 residues long. Germline CDR1 and CDR2: KGHSH and LQKENI. Trimming pared 2 bases from V and 3 bases from J, leaving 10 bases between. The CDR3 sequence is CASSPRAEPNEKLFF. The CDR3 nucleotides read TGTGCCAGCTCACCAAGGGCAGAACCTAATGAAAAACTGTTTTTT.

J is TRBJ1-5 and V is TRBV6-1; D is unclear. V lost 8 bases, J lost 0 bases, and 11 bases lay in between. The germline V gene encodes CDR1 MNHNS and CDR2 SASEGT. This CDR3 is 14 amino acids long. DNA of the CDR3: TGTGCCAGCTCAAGGGATCATAGCAATCAGCCCCAGCATTTT. Amino acid sequence: CASSRDHSNQPQHF.

The CDR3 DNA reads as TGTGCCAGCAGCTCACAGGGGCTGAGCGACGAGCAGTACTTC. This translates into CASSSQGLSDEQYF. The V call is TRBV7-2, the J call TRBJ2-7; 7 positions match TRBD1. V was pared by 4 bases and J by 5 bases, with 8 bases of the junction left unmatched. This CDR3 region has 14 residues. Germline CDR1 is SGHTA and CDR2 is FQGNSA.

V usage is TRBV4-1 and J usage is TRBJ1-2; 8 bases are shared with TRBD1. V dropped 0 bases and J dropped 2; count of bases not matched to a gene: 5. The CDR3 runs 16 residues. Per the germline V gene, CDR1 is MGHRA and CDR2 is YSYEKL. The CDR3 region is CASSQDWDRTNYGYTF. DNA for the CDR3: TGCGCCAGCAGCCAAGATTGGGACAGGACAAACTATGGCTACACCTTC.

The V and J genes are TRBV5-1 and TRBJ2-7; 7 bases map to TRBD1. This CDR3 is 15 amino acids long. Germline V lookup: CDR1 SGHRS, CDR2 YFSETQ. The V and J ends lost 5 bases and 0 bases, in that order; junction bases with no gene match: 8. CDR3 DNA sequence: TGCGCCAGCAGTTGGGGGACAGACGGCTCCTACGAGCAGTACTTC. Translation: CASSWGTDGSYEQYF.

This chain connects TRBV5-4 to TRBJ2-2; no definite D call. V was shortened by 4 bases and J by 3 bases, with 4 bases between the two germline ends. Germline lookup yields CDR1 SGHNT and CDR2 YYREEE (reference sequence). CDR3 length: 12 residues. The CDR3 coding sequence is TGTGCCAGCAGCCTACACACCGGGGAGCTGTTTTTT. Translated: CASSLHTGELFF.

With respect to this clone: Other DNA variants within this sample encode the same CDR3. The CDR3 reads CASSFGQGGQETQYF. In DNA, the CDR3 is TGTGCCAGCAGCTTCGGACAGGGGGGTCAAGAGACCCAGTACTTC. The chain recombines TRBV7-9 with TRBJ2-5; TRBD1 aligns across 10 bases. The CDR3 spans 15 residues. Trimming took 3 bases from V and 2 from J; bases not matched to a gene: 3. Germline V CDR1 and CDR2: SEHNR, FQNEAQ (reference sequence).

The chain has TRBV6-5 and TRBJ1-2, with 8 bases aligning to TRBD1. Unmatched junction bases numbered 10, after V lost 7 bases and J lost 6 bases. Germline lookup yields CDR1 MNHEY and CDR2 SVGAGI. CDR3 size: 14 residues. The DNA of the CDR3 is TGTGCCAGCACCTACAATGGACAGGGCGATGGCTACACCTTC. This codes for CASTYNGQGDGYTF.

This clone was found a few times. The chain recombines TRBV2 with TRBJ1-5; tentatively, D is TRBD1 (5 bases). Germline assignment: CDR1 SNHLY and CDR2 FYNNEI. With 6 bases removed from V and 3 bases from J, the gap between germline ends came to 6 bases. The CDR3 runs to 12 residues. Here the CDR3 DNA reads TGTGCCAGCAGGGGGCTCAATCAGCCCCAGCATTTT. It is translated as CASRGLNQPQHF.

This rearrangement joins TRBV7-3 to TRBJ1-1; D unclear. The CDR3 has 15 amino acids. The V end was cut by 5 bases, the J end by 5 bases, with 18 bases between. Germline CDR1 is SGHTA and CDR2 is FQGTGA. The CDR3, as DNA: TGTGCCAGCAGCAAAAACGGGGAGAAGAGAACTGAAGCTTTCTTT. Protein sequence: CASSKNGEKRTEAFF.

This rearrangement joins TRBV19 to TRBJ2-5; 7 nucleotides align to TRBD2. CDR3 size: 15 residues. Trimming took 9 bases from V and 5 from J; bases not matched to a gene: 15. The germline V gene has CDR1 LNHDA and CDR2 SQIVND (reference sequence). Written as DNA, the CDR3 is TGTGCCAGCAGTCGGGGCGGGGGAGTCAGGGAGACCCAGTACTTC. Its protein product is CASSRGGGVRETQYF.